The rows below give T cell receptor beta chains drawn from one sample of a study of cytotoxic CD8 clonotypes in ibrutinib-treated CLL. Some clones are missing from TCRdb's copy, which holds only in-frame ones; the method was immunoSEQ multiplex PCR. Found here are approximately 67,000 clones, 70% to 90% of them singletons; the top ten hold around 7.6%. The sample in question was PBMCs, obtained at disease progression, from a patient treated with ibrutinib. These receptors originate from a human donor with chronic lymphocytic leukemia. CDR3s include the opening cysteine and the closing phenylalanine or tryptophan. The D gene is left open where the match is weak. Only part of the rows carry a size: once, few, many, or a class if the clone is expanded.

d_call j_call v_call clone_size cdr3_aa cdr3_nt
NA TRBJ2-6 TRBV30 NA CAWKGGSYSGANVLTF TGTGCCTGGAAGGGTGGCAGCTACTCTGGGGCCAACGTCCTGACTTTC
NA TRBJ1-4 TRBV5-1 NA CASSLGSGYREKLFF TGCGCCAGCAGCTTGGGATCAGGGTATCGGGAAAAACTGTTTTTT
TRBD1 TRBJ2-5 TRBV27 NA CASSLFYRGQETQYF TGTGCCAGCAGTTTATTCTACAGGGGCCAAGAGACCCAGTACTTC
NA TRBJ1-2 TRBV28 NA CASSLVEGGYTF TGTGCCAGCAGTTTAGTGGAGGGTGGCTACACCTTC
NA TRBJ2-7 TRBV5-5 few CASSTGRNYEQYF TGTGCCAGCAGCACGGGACGGAACTACGAGCAGTACTTC
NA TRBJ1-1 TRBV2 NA CASSGEAAANTEAFF TGTGCCAGCAGTGGAGAGGCGGCAGCGAACACTGAAGCTTTCTTT
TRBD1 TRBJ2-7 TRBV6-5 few CASSRTGQQPYEQYF TGTGCCAGCAGTCGGACAGGTCAGCAACCCTACGAGCAGTACTTC
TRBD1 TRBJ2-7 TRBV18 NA CASSPTGSNPYEQYF TGTGCCAGCTCACCGACAGGGTCAAATCCCTACGAGCAGTACTTC
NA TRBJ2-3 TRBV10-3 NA CAISERGISTDTQYF TGTGCCATCAGTGAGCGGGGGATTTCGACAGATACGCAGTATTTT
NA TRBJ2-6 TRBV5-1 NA CASSLAASTRGSGANVLTF TGCGCCAGCAGCTTGGCGGCATCGACCAGGGGCTCTGGGGCCAACGTCCTGACTTTC
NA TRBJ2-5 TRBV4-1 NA CASSQGGGLTRWETQYF TGCGCCAGCAGCCAAGGAGGGGGGCTAACACGCTGGGAGACCCAGTACTTC
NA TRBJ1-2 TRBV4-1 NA CASSQKAATYNYGYTF TGCGCCAGCAGCCAAAAAGCCGCAACCTACAACTATGGCTACACCTTC
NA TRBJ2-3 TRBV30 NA CAWSVSSTDTQYF TGTGCCTGGAGTGTTTCTAGCACAGATACGCAGTATTTT